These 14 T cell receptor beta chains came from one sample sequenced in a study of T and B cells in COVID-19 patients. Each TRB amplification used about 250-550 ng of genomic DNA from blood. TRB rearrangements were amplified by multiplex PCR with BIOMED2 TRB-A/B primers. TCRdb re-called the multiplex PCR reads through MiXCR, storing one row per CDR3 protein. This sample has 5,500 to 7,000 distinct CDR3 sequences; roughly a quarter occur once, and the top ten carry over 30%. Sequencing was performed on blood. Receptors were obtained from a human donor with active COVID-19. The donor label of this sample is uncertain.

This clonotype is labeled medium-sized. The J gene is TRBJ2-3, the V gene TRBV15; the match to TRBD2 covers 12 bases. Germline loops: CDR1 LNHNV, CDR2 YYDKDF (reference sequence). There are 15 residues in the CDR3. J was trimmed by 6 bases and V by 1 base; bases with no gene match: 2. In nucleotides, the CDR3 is TGTGCCACCAGCAGAGTACTAGCGGGAGGCGATACGCAGTATTTT. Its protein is CATSRVLAGGDTQYF.

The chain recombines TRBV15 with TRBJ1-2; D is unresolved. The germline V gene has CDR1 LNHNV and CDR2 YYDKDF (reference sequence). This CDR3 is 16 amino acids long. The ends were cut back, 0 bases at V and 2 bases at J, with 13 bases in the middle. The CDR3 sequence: CATSREYGIKNYGYTF. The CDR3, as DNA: TGTGCCACCAGCAGAGAGTACGGGATTAAGAACTATGGCTACACCTTC.

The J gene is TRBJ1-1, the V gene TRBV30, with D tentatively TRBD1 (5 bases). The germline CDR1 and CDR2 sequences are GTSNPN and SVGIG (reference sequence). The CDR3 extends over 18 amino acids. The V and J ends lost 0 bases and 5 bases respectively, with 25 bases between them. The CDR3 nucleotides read TGTGCCTGGAGTGTAGGAGTATGGGACCGCGTAGCTAGGACTGAAGCTTTCTTT. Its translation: CAWSVGVWDRVARTEAFF.

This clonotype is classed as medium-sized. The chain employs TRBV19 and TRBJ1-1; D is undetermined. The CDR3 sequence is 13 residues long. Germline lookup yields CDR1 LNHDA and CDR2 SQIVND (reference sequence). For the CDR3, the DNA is TGTGCAACCACCTTTGGCCTTAACACTGAAGCTTTCTTT. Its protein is CATTFGLNTEAFF.

CDR3 residues: CASSLVEVEAFF. The CDR3 nucleotides read TGTGCCAGCAGCTTAGTGGAGGTTGAAGCTTTCTTT. This chain joins TRBV7-9 and TRBJ1-1; D ambiguous. The CDR3 is 12 residues long. Trimming shortened V by 1 base and J by 7 bases, and 7 bases separated the two germline ends. Per germline, CDR1 SEHNR and CDR2 FQNEAQ (reference sequence).

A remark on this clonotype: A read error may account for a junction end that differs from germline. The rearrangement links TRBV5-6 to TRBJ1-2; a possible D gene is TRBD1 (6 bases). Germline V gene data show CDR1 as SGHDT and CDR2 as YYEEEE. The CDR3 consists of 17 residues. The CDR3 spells CASRLEVRDNTNYGYTF. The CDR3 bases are TGCGCCAGTCGCTTAGAAGTTCGGGACAACACTAACTATGGCTACACCTTC. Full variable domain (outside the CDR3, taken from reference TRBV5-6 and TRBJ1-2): DAGVTQSPTHLIKTRGQQVTLRCSPKSGHDTVSWYQQALGQGPQFIFQYYEEEERQRGNFPDRFSGHQFPNYSSELNVNALLLGDSALYLCASRLEVRDNTNYGYTFGSGTRLTVV.

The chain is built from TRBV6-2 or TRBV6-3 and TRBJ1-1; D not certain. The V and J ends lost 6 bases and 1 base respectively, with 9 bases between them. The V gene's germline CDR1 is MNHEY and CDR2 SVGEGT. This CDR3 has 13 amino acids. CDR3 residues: CASRVTQNTEAFF. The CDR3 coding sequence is TGTGCCAGCAGAGTAACACAGAACACTGAAGCTTTCTTT.

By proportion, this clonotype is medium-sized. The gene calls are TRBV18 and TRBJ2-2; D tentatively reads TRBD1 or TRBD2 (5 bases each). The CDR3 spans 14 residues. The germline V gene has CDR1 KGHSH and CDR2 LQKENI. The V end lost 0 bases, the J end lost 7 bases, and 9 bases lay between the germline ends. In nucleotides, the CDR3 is TGTGCCAGCTCACCACCAGGGGAGATCGGGGAGCTGTTTTTT. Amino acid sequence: CASSPPGEIGELFF. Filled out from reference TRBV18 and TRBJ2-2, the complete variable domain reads NAGVMQNPRHLVRRRGQEARLRCSPMKGHSHVYWYRQLPEEGLKFMVYLQKENIIDESGMPKERFSAEFPKEGPSILRIQQVVRGDSAAYFCASSPPGEIGELFFGEGSRLTVL.

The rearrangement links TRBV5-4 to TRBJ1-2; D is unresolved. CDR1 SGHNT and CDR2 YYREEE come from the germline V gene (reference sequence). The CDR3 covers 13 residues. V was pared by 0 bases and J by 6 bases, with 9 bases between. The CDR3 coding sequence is TGTGCCAGCAGCTTGGGAGGAAGCGATGGCTACACCTTC. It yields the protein CASSLGGSDGYTF.

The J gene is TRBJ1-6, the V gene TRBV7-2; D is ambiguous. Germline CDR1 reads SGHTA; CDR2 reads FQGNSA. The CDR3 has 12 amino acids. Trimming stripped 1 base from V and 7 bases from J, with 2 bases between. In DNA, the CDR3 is TGTGCCAGCAGCTTAGGGAATTCACCCCTCCACTTT. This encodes CASSLGNSPLHF.

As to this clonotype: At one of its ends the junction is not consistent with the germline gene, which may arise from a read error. CDR3 protein: CASSFAEADKQYF. CDR3 bases: TGTGCCAGCAGCTTCGCGGAGGCAGATAAGCAGTATTTT. The chain carries TRBV11-3 and TRBJ2-3; weak D call: TRBD2 (5 bases). The CDR3 is 13 residues long. Germline CDR1 reads SGHNT; CDR2 reads YENEEA.

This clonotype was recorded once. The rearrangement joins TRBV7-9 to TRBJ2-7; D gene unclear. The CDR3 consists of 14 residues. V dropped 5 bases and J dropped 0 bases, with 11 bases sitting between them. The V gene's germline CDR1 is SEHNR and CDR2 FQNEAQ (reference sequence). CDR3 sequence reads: CASSPQAGSYEQYF. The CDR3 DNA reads TGTGCCAGCAGCCCGCAGGCAGGCTCCTACGAGCAGTACTTC.

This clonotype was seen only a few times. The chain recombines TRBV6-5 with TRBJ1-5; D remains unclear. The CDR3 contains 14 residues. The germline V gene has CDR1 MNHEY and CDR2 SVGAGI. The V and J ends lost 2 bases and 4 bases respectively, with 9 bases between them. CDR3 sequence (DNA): TGTGCCAGCAGTTACGGGGAAGGAAATCAGCCCCAGCATTTT. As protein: CASSYGEGNQPQHF.

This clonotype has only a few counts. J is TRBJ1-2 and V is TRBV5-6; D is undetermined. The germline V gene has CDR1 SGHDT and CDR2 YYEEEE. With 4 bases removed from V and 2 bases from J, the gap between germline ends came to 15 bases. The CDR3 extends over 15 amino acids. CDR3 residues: CASSPLDRSNYGYTF. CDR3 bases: TGTGCCAGCAGCCCTTTAGATCGCAGCAACTATGGCTACACCTTC.